Below are 29 T cell receptor beta chains sequenced from a single sample in a study of Graves' ophthalmopathy and Graves' hyperthyroidism. CDR3 regions of TCR beta were amplified from RNA transcripts. HTBI-primed first-round RT-PCR preceded second-round multiplex PCR. TCRdb redid the calling of the multiplex PCR reads with MiXCR, one entry per CDR3 protein. The sample yields some 400,000 distinct CDR3 sequences, 15% to 20% seen once. Sequenced material: peripheral blood. Every receptor here comes from a woman in her late teens or twenties with Graves' ophthalmopathy.

This clonotype showed up many times. The chain carries TRBV10-1 and TRBJ1-5, with unresolved D. Looked up from germline, CDR1 is WNHNN and CDR2 is SYGVQD (reference sequence). The CDR3 loop spans 14 amino acids. The V and J ends lost 7 bases and 0 bases respectively, with 10 bases between them. CDR3 residues: CASMGPDSNQPQHF. For the CDR3, the DNA is TGCGCCAGCATGGGCCCGGATAGCAATCAGCCCCAGCATTTT.

This rearrangement joins TRBV6-4 to TRBJ1-2; D call uncertain. Germline V CDR1 and CDR2: MRHNA, SNTAGT. V lost 9 bases, J lost 4 bases, and 9 bases lay in between. This CDR3 contains 11 residues. CDR3 nucleotide sequence: TGTGCCAGGAGGGCGGGCTATGGCTACACCTTC. As protein: CARRAGYGYTF.

This clonotype was counted ten times or more. The chain carries TRBV12-3 or TRBV12-4 and TRBJ2-5, with no clear D. The CDR3 is made up of 14 amino acids. The ends were cut back, 6 bases at V and 10 bases at J, with 21 bases in the middle. Here the CDR3 reads CASSLFPGPLDQYF. The CDR3 DNA follows: TGTGCCAGCAGCCTTTTCCCGGGCCCCCTGGACCAGTACTTC.

This clonotype was seen many times. The chain couples TRBV11-2 to TRBJ2-7; 12 positions agree with TRBD1. This CDR3 is 15 amino acids long. With V trimmed by 0 bases and J by 6 bases, 3 bases remained unmatched. Germline-derived CDR1 and CDR2 are SGHAT and FQNNGV. CDR3 protein: CASSLEGQGAFEQYF. CDR3 sequence (DNA): TGTGCCAGCAGCTTAGAGGGACAGGGGGCTTTCGAGCAGTACTTC.

This clonotype was observed many times. The genes are TRBV28 and TRBJ2-7; perhaps TRBD2 as D (5 bases). V dropped 7 bases and J dropped 0 bases, with 10 bases sitting between them. This CDR3 has 13 residues. Germline CDR1 reads MDHEN; CDR2 reads SYDVKM. CDR3 DNA: TGTGCCAGCAACGAAGGAGGCTCCTACGAGCAGTACTTC. It codes for CASNEGGSYEQYF.

The V call is TRBV30, the J call TRBJ1-5; the match to TRBD1 covers 12 bases. The CDR3 has 15 amino acids. J gave up 7 bases and V 2 bases, and 6 bases lay outside the gene matches. Germline V lookup: CDR1 GTSNPN, CDR2 SVGIG (reference sequence). The CDR3 sequence: CAWSIGTGGRQPQHF. The CDR3 bases are TGTGCCTGGAGTATCGGGACAGGGGGCAGACAGCCCCAGCATTTT.

There are many counts of this clonotype. This could be a read error, since a much larger clone is one nucleotide away. The chain links TRBV2 to TRBJ1-5; D is undetermined. Germline-derived CDR1 and CDR2 are SNHLY and FYNNEI. The V and J ends lost 7 bases and 3 bases respectively, with 7 bases between them. The length of the CDR3 is 12 residues. CDR3: CASTGPNQPQHF. Written as DNA, the CDR3 is TGTGCCAGCACTGGCCCCAATCAGCCCCAGCATTTT.

V and J are TRBV10-3 and TRBJ1-5; TRBD1 might be the D (5 bases). V was cut by 10 bases and J by 0 bases, with 16 bases left in between. The CDR3 spans 15 residues. Germline V CDR1 and CDR2: ENHRY, SYGVKD. The CDR3 DNA follows: TGTGCCACCAAGGATCCAGGGAGTAGCAATCAGCCCCAGCATTTT. Amino acids: CATKDPGSSNQPQHF.

The V and J genes are TRBV27 and TRBJ1-1; D is possibly TRBD1 (6 bases). The CDR3 extends over 12 amino acids. V lost 5 bases to trimming and J lost 4 bases, with 8 bases between them. Germline V gene sequence: CDR1 MNHEY, CDR2 SMNVEV (reference sequence). The CDR3 DNA follows: TGTGCCAGCAGTGGGACACCCACTGAAGCTTTCTTT. Amino acid sequence: CASSGTPTEAFF.

This chain joins TRBV12-3 or TRBV12-4 and TRBJ2-7; the D gene is possibly TRBD1 (5 bases). V lost 6 bases and J 0 bases, leaving 18 bases between the germline ends. The CDR3 is 16 residues long. The DNA of the CDR3 is TGTGCCAGCAGGAAGGGGATCCTTGGTAGCTCCTACGAGCAGTACTTC. Its translation: CASRKGILGSSYEQYF.

This clonotype was recorded at least ten times. The chain employs TRBV9 and TRBJ2-7; D remains unclear. This CDR3 is 15 amino acids long. V shed 0 bases and J shed 0 bases, with 10 bases lying between them. CDR1 is SGDLS and CDR2 is YYNGEE in the germline V gene. CDR3: CASSVAAESSYEQYF. The CDR3 nucleotides are TGTGCCAGCAGCGTAGCGGCCGAGAGCTCCTACGAGCAGTACTTC. The variable domain in full, with the rest retrieved from reference TRBV9 and TRBJ2-7, is DSGVTQTPKHLITATGQRVTLRCSPRSGDLSVYWYQQSLDQGLQFLIQYYNGEERAKGNILERFSAQQFPDLHSELNLSSLELGDSALYFCASSVAAESSYEQYFGPGTRLTVT.

This clonotype was detected ten times or more. This chain uses TRBV2 with TRBJ1-2; possible D gene TRBD1, 6 bases. The ends were cut back, 2 bases at V and 8 bases at J, with 12 bases in the middle. From germline, CDR1 is SNHLY and CDR2 FYNNEI. CDR3 length: 13 amino acids. CDR3 region: CASSESGAGGYTF. Here the CDR3 DNA reads TGTGCCAGCAGTGAATCGGGGGCTGGGGGCTACACCTTC.

This clonotype was recorded at least ten times. V and J are TRBV5-1 and TRBJ2-7; possibly TRBD1 or TRBD2 for D (5 bases each). Germline V gene data show CDR1 as SGHRS and CDR2 as YFSETQ. V gave up 0 bases and J gave up 0 bases, with 13 bases separating them. This CDR3 is 16 amino acids long. The CDR3 nucleotides are TGCGCCAGCAGCTTGGAGGGACGAGTGGCCTCCTACGAGCAGTACTTC. It translates to CASSLEGRVASYEQYF. Looking up the rest from reference TRBV5-1 and TRBJ2-7 gives the full variable domain: KAGVTQTPRYLIKTRGQQVTLSCSPISGHRSVSWYQQTPGQGLQFLFEYFSETQRNKGNFPGRFSGRQFSNSRSEMNVSTLELGDSALYLCASSLEGRVASYEQYFGPGTRLTVT.

This clonotype was seen ten or more times. This rearrangement joins TRBV6-4 to TRBJ2-2, with TRBD1 as a possible D gene (6 bases). Germline assignment: CDR1 MRHNA and CDR2 SNTAGT. The V end was cut by 6 bases, the J end by 8 bases, with 16 bases between. This CDR3 is 14 amino acids long. In nucleotides, the CDR3 is TGTGCCAGCAGGCCTGAGTGGGGGCCGGGGGAGCTGTTTTTT. This translates into CASRPEWGPGELFF.

This clonotype has at least ten counts. The J gene is TRBJ1-1, the V gene TRBV28; D might be TRBD1 (6 bases). The CDR3 runs to 11 residues. V lost 6 bases and J 10 bases, leaving 12 bases between the germline ends. The V gene's germline CDR1 is MDHEN and CDR2 SYDVKM. The DNA for the CDR3 is TGTGCCAGCAGCCCAGGGGTTGGAGCTTTCTTT. Its translation: CASSPGVGAFF.

The V and J genes are TRBV30 and TRBJ2-5; no firm D call. The ends were cut back, 7 bases at V and 9 bases at J, with 18 bases in the middle. Germline V gene lookup returns CDR1 GTSNPN and CDR2 SVGIG (reference sequence). The CDR3 is 12 residues long. CDR3 in amino acids: CASLTIGEAQYF. The CDR3 nucleotides are TGTGCCTCCTTGACGATCGGCGAGGCCCAGTACTTC.

In this sample, this clonotype turned up a few times. The chain combines TRBV18 with TRBJ2-2; D is uncertain. Per the germline V gene, CDR1 is KGHSH and CDR2 is LQKENI. Between the trimmed V and J ends, which lost 2 bases and 4 bases, there was a span of 8 bases. CDR3 length: 14 residues. The CDR3 sequence is CASSPGRPTGELFF. CDR3 DNA sequence: TGTGCCAGCTCACCAGGAAGACCCACCGGGGAGCTGTTTTTT.

Ten or more counts support this clonotype. This chain joins TRBV19 and TRBJ2-3; tentatively, D is TRBD1 (6 bases). The germline V gene has CDR1 LNHDA and CDR2 SQIVND (reference sequence). CDR3 length equals 15 residues. V was shortened by 3 bases and J by 0 bases, with 10 bases between the two germline ends. CDR3 amino acids: CASSIMGASTDTQYF. The CDR3 bases are TGTGCCAGTAGTATTATGGGGGCCAGCACAGATACGCAGTATTTT.

The table lists this clonotype with many counts. The CDR3 is CSGYRGQETQYF. The CDR3 DNA follows: TGCAGCGGGTACAGGGGACAAGAGACCCAGTACTTC. The chain carries TRBV29-1 and TRBJ2-5, with 7 bases identical to TRBD1. Trimming removed 7 bases from V and 2 bases from J; junction bases left unmatched: 4. CDR1 is SQVTM, CDR2 ANQGSEA, per germline. The CDR3 totals 12 residues.

The sample holds a few counts of this clonotype. The genes are TRBV20-1 and TRBJ2-7; 7 nucleotides line up with TRBD2. The CDR3 loop spans 14 amino acids. Germline V lookup: CDR1 DFQATT, CDR2 SNEGSKA (reference sequence). The J segment lost 4 bases and the V segment lost 2 bases, leaving 8 bases of the junction unmatched. CDR3 sequence: CSARPGTTKYEQYF. The CDR3 bases are TGCAGTGCTAGACCCGGGACTACAAAATACGAGCAGTACTTC.

This clonotype was counted ten times or more. The V and J genes are TRBV9 and TRBJ2-7; D gene ambiguous. In germline, CDR1 is SGDLS, CDR2 YYNGEE. Trimming cost V 0 bases and J 2 bases, with 12 bases left between them. CDR3 size: 15 residues. This chain's CDR3 is CASSVALGNAYEQYF. CDR3 coding DNA: TGTGCCAGCAGCGTAGCTCTGGGGAACGCCTACGAGCAGTACTTC.

In its sample, this clonotype was seen many times. The chain carries TRBV19 and TRBJ1-6; D gene unclear. Germline lookup yields CDR1 LNHDA and CDR2 SQIVND (reference sequence). This CDR3 region has 16 residues. Deletions cut 2 bases from V and 8 bases from J, with 16 bases between. The CDR3 sequence: CASSINDARLDSPLHF. The CDR3 bases are TGTGCCAGTAGTATAAACGACGCCAGACTGGATTCACCCCTCCACTTT.

This clonotype was seen repeatedly, ten times or more. CDR3 DNA sequence: TGTGCCAGCAGTCCGGGACAGGGCGGCAATCAGCCCCAGCATTTT. It yields the protein CASSPGQGGNQPQHF. The chain has TRBV6-5 and TRBJ1-5; TRBD1 matches at 9 bases. Germline CDR1 and CDR2: MNHEY and SVGAGI. CDR3 length: 15 amino acids. Trimming removed 5 bases from V and 2 bases from J; junction bases left unmatched: 4.

There are many counts of this clonotype. The genes are TRBV7-8 and TRBJ2-5; the D is unclear. CDR3 length: 12 residues. Trimming removed 5 bases at V and 5 bases at J, with 9 bases between. CDR1 is SGHVS, CDR2 FQNEAQ, per germline. CDR3 DNA: TGTGCCAGCAGCCGCCCTAGGGAGACCCAGTACTTC. Encoded protein: CASSRPRETQYF.

The rearrangement links TRBV20-1 to TRBJ2-7, with TRBD1 matching 7 bases. The length of the CDR3 is 13 residues. J lost 2 bases, V lost 6 bases, and 7 bases had no gene match. CDR1 DFQATT and CDR2 SNEGSKA come from the germline V gene (reference sequence). CDR3 amino acids: CSAERQGPYEQYF. Written as DNA, the CDR3 is TGCAGTGCCGAAAGACAGGGCCCCTACGAGCAGTACTTC.

This clonotype was found many times. The rearrangement links TRBV12-3 or TRBV12-4 to TRBJ1-5, with no clear D. Trimming took 11 bases from V and 6 from J, leaving 17 bases between them. The CDR3 is 13 residues long. The CDR3 sequence is CASTQSLGQPQHF. In nucleotides, the CDR3 is TGTGCCTCTACCCAGAGCCTTGGTCAGCCCCAGCATTTT.

This rearrangement joins TRBV25-1 to TRBJ2-7; D is possibly TRBD1 (5 bases). V was pared by 3 bases and J by 5 bases, with 8 bases between. Looked up from germline, CDR1 is MGHDK and CDR2 is SYGVNS. The CDR3 contains 12 residues. This chain's CDR3 is CASSDRQNEQYF. In nucleotides, the CDR3 is TGTGCCAGCAGTGATAGACAGAACGAGCAGTACTTC.

This sequence joins TRBV5-4 and TRBJ2-6, with D possibly being TRBD2 (5 bases). Trimming removed 0 bases at V and 1 base at J, with 14 bases between. The CDR3 is 18 residues long. Germline CDR1 and CDR2: SGHNT and YYREEE (reference sequence). CDR3 nucleotide sequence: TGTGCCAGCAGCTTGGCCGGGATCAGGATTTCTGGGGCCAACGTCCTGACTTTC. Protein: CASSLAGIRISGANVLTF.

The V and J genes are TRBV6-2 or TRBV6-3 and TRBJ2-2, with 9 nucleotides matching TRBD2. CDR3 length equals 16 residues. The germline gives CDR1 MNHEY, CDR2 SVGEGT. V gave up 6 bases and J gave up 6 bases; unmatched junction bases: 11. The CDR3 region has the DNA TGTGCCAGCAGGGGGCATTTTAGCGGGAGTGCCGGGGAGCTGTTTTTT. Its translation is CASRGHFSGSAGELFF.